This T cell receptor (beta chain) was profiled in a study of blood T cell repertoires in COVID-19. Study summary: Both acute and convalescent COVID-19 samples were obtained from the United States, Italy and Spain. PBMCs, B-cell-depleted T cells, or T cells provided the cDNA or gDNA that made up the material.

This clone was observed a single time. In the authors' workflow: Reference gene primer amplification gave estimated nucleated cell counts. TCRdb's table, derived via immunoSEQ multiplex PCR, lists solely in-frame clones and lacks some. D and trimming were read from the DNA, whereas the V and J calls and clone size are those reported in that table. The sample has 170,000 or so clones, approximately 83% seen once; the top ten hold more than 1.5%. This CDR3 spans 13 amino acids. Trimming removed 2 bases from V and 7 bases from J; junction bases left unmatched: 5. Germline CDR1 SGHNT, CDR2 YYREEE (reference sequence).

The rearrangement links TRBV5-4 to TRBJ1-2; TRBD1 agrees at 7 bases. The sequenced material came from peripheral blood. The receptor comes from a human donor in a cohort sampled during active COVID-19. The CDR3 DNA sequence: TGTGCCAGCAGCTTTGGCAGGGGGGCTGGCTACACCTTC. This translates into CASSFGRGAGYTF.